This T cell receptor (beta chain) was profiled in a study of blood T cell repertoires in COVID-19. Clones were sequenced by immunoSEQ multiplex PCR, and TCRdb holds only the in-frame ones, with some missing. Here the sample spans roughly 230,000 clones, 80% to 85% being singletons. The V gene lost 2 bases and the J gene lost 1 base, with 10 bases spanning the gap. Germline CDR1 and CDR2: KGHSH and LQKENI. The CDR3 covers 15 residues. J is TRBJ2-3 and V is TRBV18; D perhaps matches TRBD2 (6 bases). The receptor was isolated from a woman of 80 years or more with COVID-19, enrolled during active disease. The sequenced sample consisted of peripheral blood. The CDR3 protein is CASSPGGAGTDTQYF. CDR3 in DNA: TGTGCCAGCTCACCAGGCGGGGCGGGCACAGATACGCAGTATTTT.